The 12 T cell receptor beta chains below all came from one sample that was sequenced in a study of T-cell memory formation after mild COVID-19. MiXCR, run by TCRdb on the 5' RACE reads, gives a single entry per CDR3 protein. The sample shows roughly 400,000 distinct CDR3 sequences, roughly 26% of them seen only once. Sequencing used PBMCs or a T cell subset sorted from them (not recorded which). Source of these receptors: an adult woman who had mild COVID-19 (a few samples of this study predate the infection). Cell type and time point are not known.

The chain combines TRBV9 with TRBJ1-2; D might be TRBD1 (6 bases). CDR3 size: 16 residues. Germline V gene lookup returns CDR1 SGDLS and CDR2 YYNGEE. V was trimmed by 2 bases and J by 6 bases, leaving 20 bases between them. The CDR3 reads CASSVAGVAVGDGYTF. The CDR3 DNA sequence: TGTGCCAGCAGCGTGGCAGGGGTTGCCGTTGGGGATGGCTACACCTTC.

The chain joins TRBV5-6 to TRBJ1-4; D might be TRBD1 (5 bases). The CDR3 is made up of 13 amino acids. The germline gives CDR1 SGHDT, CDR2 YYEEEE. The V and J ends lost 2 bases and 7 bases respectively, with 9 bases between them. CDR3 coding DNA: TGTGCCAGCAGCTTCAGGGTGGTTGAAAAACTGTTTTTT. Translation: CASSFRVVEKLFF.

The sample holds a few counts of this clonotype. This rearrangement joins TRBV5-6 to TRBJ2-1; D gene uncertain. This CDR3 has 13 amino acids. CDR1 SGHDT and CDR2 YYEEEE come from the germline V gene. V lost 0 bases to trimming and J lost 12 bases, with 13 bases between them. This CDR3 is CASSLAEAKGQFF. CDR3 coding DNA: TGTGCCAGCAGCTTGGCAGAGGCAAAGGGGCAGTTCTTC.

This clonotype was observed a few times. This chain connects TRBV5-1 to TRBJ1-1; 7 bases map to TRBD1. The V and J ends lost 6 bases and 0 bases, in that order; junction bases with no gene match: 5. Germline assignment: CDR1 SGHRS and CDR2 YFSETQ. The CDR3 is 14 residues long. The CDR3 protein is CASTTGSVNTEAFF. The CDR3 DNA reads TGCGCCAGCACGACAGGGTCCGTGAACACTGAAGCTTTCTTT.

This clonotype was counted between two and nine times. The DNA of the CDR3 is TGCGCCAGCAGTCAGACGACAGGGGGTTCGACTGAAGCTTTCTTT. Translation: CASSQTTGGSTEAFF. The V and J genes are TRBV5-1 and TRBJ1-1; 9 bases fit TRBD1. Germline CDR1 is SGHRS and CDR2 is YFSETQ. This CDR3 is 15 amino acids long. V trimming: 5 bases; J trimming: 5 bases; junction bases outside the gene matches: 10.

The table lists this clonotype with a few counts. The genes are TRBV12-3 or TRBV12-4 and TRBJ2-1; 12 nucleotides match TRBD2. Unmatched junction bases numbered 2, after V lost 10 bases and J lost 4 bases. This CDR3 spans 13 amino acids. The CDR3 DNA sequence: TGTGCCAATGGACTAGCGGGATACAATGAGCAGTTCTTC. Its protein is CANGLAGYNEQFF.

This chain connects TRBV5-1 to TRBJ1-2; the match to TRBD1 covers 9 bases. The CDR3 is 16 residues long. Germline CDR1 SGHRS, CDR2 YFSETQ. The junction had 13 bases not matched to a gene; V was cut back by 6 bases and J by 4 bases. CDR3 bases: TGCGCCAGCACCCCTCAGGGGGGACAGGGTCTCTATGGCTACACCTTC. Protein: CASTPQGGQGLYGYTF.

V is TRBV9 and J is TRBJ1-1; a possible D gene is TRBD1 (6 bases). Trimming removed 0 bases at V and 5 bases at J, with 11 bases between. Germline loops: CDR1 SGDLS, CDR2 YYNGEE. This CDR3 region has 14 residues. The CDR3 DNA is TGTGCCAGCAGCGTAGGGGGGGGCGAGACTGAAGCTTTCTTT. It yields the protein CASSVGGGETEAFF. The variable domain in full, completed from reference TRBV9 and TRBJ1-1, reads DSGVTQTPKHLITATGQRVTLRCSPRSGDLSVYWYQQSLDQGLQFLIQYYNGEERAKGNILERFSAQQFPDLHSELNLSSLELGDSALYFCASSVGGGETEAFFGQGTRLTVV.

The chain joins TRBV7-3 to TRBJ2-3; 14 nucleotides align to TRBD2. The germline V gene encodes CDR1 SGHTA and CDR2 FQGTGA. With 5 bases clipped from V and 4 bases from J, the junction kept 11 bases outside the gene matches. This CDR3 has 18 residues. CDR3 DNA sequence: TGTGCCAGCAGCCTATCCGGGACTAGCGGGAGAGTATCAGATACGCAGTATTTT. It is translated as CASSLSGTSGRVSDTQYF. Drawing the rest from reference TRBV7-3 and TRBJ2-3, the complete variable domain is GAGVSQTPSNKVTEKGKYVELRCDPISGHTALYWYRQSLGQGPEFLIYFQGTGAADDSGLPNDRFFAVRPEGSVSTLKIQRTERGDSAVYLCASSLSGTSGRVSDTQYFGPGTRLTVL.

The chain links TRBV14 to TRBJ1-1; D gene uncertain. This CDR3 has 14 amino acids. Trimming removed 1 base at V and 12 bases at J, with 18 bases between. Germline CDR1 SGHDN, CDR2 FVKESK. The CDR3 nucleotides are TGTGCCAGCAGCCAAGCTGGCGGCAGCGCCTGGTCTTTCTTT. Translated: CASSQAGGSAWSFF.

The V and J genes are TRBV11-2 and TRBJ2-7; a weak D match, TRBD1 (5 bases). Germline-derived CDR1 and CDR2 are SGHAT and FQNNGV. The CDR3 is 14 amino acids. V was cut by 3 bases and J by 5 bases, with 14 bases left in between. For the CDR3, the DNA is TGTGCCAGCAGCTTGTTCTGGGGCGAGAACGAGCAGTACTTC. The encoded protein is CASSLFWGENEQYF.

This clonotype showed up just a few times. CDR3 sequence: CASSQVSFTGARGELFF. The CDR3 nucleotides are TGTGCCAGCAGCCAAGTGAGCTTTACGGGAGCAAGGGGGGAGCTGTTTTTT. The chain has TRBV4-2 and TRBJ2-2; D is perhaps TRBD2 (6 bases). Trimming pared 1 base from V and 8 bases from J, leaving 20 bases between. This CDR3 has 17 amino acids. Germline CDR1 is LGHNA and CDR2 is YNFKEQ.